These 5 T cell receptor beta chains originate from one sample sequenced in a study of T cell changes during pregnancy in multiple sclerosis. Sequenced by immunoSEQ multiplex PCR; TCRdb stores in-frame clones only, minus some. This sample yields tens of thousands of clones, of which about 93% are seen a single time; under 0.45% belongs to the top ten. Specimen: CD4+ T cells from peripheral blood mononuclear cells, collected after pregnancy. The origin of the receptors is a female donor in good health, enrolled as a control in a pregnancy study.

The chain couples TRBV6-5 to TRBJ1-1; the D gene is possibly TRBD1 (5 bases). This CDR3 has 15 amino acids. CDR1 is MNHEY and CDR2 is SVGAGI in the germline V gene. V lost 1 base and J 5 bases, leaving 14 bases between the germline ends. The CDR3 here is CASSYFDGGGTEAFF. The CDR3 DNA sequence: TGTGCCAGCAGTTACTTCGACGGTGGGGGGACTGAAGCTTTCTTT.

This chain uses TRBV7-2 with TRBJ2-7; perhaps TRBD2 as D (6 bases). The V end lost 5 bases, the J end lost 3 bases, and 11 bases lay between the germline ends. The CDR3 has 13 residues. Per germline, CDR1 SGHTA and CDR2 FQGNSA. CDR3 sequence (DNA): TGTGCCAGCAGCGCCGGGGGTCTCTACGAGCAGTACTTC. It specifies CASSAGGLYEQYF.

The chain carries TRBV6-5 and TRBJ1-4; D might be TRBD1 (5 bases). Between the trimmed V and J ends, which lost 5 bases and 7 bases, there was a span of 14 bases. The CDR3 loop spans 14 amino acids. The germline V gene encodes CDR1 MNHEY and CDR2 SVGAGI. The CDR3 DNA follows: TGTGCCAGCAGTACAATCAGAAGGGGTGAAAAACTGTTTTTT. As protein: CASSTIRRGEKLFF.

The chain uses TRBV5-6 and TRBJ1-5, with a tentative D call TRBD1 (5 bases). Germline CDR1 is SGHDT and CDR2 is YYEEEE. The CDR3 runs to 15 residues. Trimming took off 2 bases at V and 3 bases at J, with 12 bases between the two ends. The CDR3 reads CASSFTAGPNQPQHF. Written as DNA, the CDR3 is TGTGCCAGCAGCTTTACGGCGGGACCCAATCAGCCCCAGCATTTT.

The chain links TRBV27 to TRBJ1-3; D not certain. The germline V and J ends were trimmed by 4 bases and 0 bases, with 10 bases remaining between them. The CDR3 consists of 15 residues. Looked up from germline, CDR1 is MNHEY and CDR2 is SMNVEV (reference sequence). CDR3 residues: CASSSRINSGNTIYF. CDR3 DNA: TGTGCCAGCAGTTCCAGAATCAACTCTGGAAACACCATATATTTT.